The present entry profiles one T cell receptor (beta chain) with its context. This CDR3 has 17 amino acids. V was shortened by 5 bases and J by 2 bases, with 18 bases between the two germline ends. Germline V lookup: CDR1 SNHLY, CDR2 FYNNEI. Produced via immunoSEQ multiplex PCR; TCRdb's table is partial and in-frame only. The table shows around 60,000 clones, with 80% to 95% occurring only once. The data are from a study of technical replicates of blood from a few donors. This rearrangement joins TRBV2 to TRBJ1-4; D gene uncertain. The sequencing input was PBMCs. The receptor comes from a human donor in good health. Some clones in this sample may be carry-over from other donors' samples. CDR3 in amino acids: CASSTYRGFSTNEKLFF. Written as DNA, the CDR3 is TGTGCCAGCAGTACATACCGGGGTTTTTCGACTAATGAAAAACTGTTTTTT. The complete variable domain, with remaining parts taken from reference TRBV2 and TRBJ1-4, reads EPEVTQTPSHQVTQMGQEVILRCVPISNHLYFYWYRQILGQKVEFLVSFYNNEISEKSEIFDDQFSVERPDGSNFTLKIRSTKLEDSAMYFCASSTYRGFSTNEKLFFGSGTQLSVL.